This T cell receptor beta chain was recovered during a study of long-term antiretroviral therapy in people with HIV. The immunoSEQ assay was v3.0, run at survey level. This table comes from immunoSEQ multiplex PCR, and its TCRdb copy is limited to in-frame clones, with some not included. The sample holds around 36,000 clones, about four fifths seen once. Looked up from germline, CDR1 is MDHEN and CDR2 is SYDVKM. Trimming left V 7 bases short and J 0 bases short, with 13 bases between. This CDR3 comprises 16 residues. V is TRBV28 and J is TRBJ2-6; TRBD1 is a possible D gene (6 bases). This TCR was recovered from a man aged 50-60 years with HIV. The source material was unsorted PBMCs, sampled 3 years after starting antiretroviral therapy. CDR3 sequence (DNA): TGTGCCAGCATTGAGACAGGATTCTCTGGGGCCAACGTCCTGACTTTC. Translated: CASIETGFSGANVLTF. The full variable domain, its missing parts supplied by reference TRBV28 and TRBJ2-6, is DVKVTQSSRYLVKRTGEKVFLECVQDMDHENMFWYRQDPGLGLRLIYFSYDVKMKEKGDIPEGYSVSREKKERFSLILESASTNQTSMYLCASIETGFSGANVLTFGAGSRLTVL.